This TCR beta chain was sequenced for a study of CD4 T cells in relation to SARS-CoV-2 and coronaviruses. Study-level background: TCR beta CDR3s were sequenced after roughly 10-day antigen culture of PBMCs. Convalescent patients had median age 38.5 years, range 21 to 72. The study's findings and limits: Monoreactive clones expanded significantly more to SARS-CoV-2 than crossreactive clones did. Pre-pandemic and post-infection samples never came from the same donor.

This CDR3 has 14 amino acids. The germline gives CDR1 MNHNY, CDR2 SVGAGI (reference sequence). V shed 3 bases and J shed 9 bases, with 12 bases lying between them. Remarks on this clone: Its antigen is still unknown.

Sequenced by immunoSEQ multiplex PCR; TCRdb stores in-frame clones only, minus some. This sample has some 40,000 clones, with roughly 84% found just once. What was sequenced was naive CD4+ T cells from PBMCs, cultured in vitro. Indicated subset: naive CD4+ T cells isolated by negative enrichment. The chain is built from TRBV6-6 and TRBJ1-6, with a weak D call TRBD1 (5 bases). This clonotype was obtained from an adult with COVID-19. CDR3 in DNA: TGTGCCAGCAGTTATGTGTCAGGGCGTTCACCCCTCCACTTT. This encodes CASSYVSGRSPLHF.